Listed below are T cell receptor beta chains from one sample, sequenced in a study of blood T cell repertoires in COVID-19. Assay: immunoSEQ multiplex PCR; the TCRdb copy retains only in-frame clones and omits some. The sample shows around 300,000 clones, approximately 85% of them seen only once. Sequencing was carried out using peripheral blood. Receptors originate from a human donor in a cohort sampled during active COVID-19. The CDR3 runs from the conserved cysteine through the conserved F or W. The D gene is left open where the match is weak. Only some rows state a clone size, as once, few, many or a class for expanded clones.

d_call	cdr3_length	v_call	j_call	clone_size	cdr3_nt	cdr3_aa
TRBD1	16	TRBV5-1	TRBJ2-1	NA	TGCGCCAGCAGCTTGGTATCGGCAGGGGGTTACAATGAGCAGTTCTTC	CASSLVSAGGYNEQFF
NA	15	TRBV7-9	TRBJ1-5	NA	TGTGCCAGCAGTCTAAGGGCAGGGTATAGTCAGCCCCAGCATTTT	CASSLRAGYSQPQHF
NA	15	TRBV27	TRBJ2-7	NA	TGTGCCAGCAGTTTGAAGACTGGGGGGTCCTACGAGCAGTACTTC	CASSLKTGGSYEQYF
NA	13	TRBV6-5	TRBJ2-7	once	TGTGCCAGCAAGTTTCGGGGAGCATACGAGCAGTACTTC	CASKFRGAYEQYF
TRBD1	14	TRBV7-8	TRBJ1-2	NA	TGTGCCAGCAGCTTCCGGGACAGGGTTTATGGCTACACCTTC	CASSFRDRVYGYTF
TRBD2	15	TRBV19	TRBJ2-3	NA	TGTGCCAGTAGTAGCCTAGCGGGAGGCCCAGATACGCAGTATTTT	CASSSLAGGPDTQYF
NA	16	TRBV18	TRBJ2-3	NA	TGTGCCAGCTCACCACTTAAGGGGGTAGGCACAGATACGCAGTATTTT	CASSPLKGVGTDTQYF
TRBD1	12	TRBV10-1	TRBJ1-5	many	TGCGCCTTCGAACAGGGGACTCAGCCCCAGCATTTT	CAFEQGTQPQHF
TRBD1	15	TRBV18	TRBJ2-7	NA	TGTGCCAGCTCACCGCCGGGACAGGGGGTTTACGAGCAGTACTTC	CASSPPGQGVYEQYF
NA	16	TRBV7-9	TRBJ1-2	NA	TGTGCCAGCAGCTTAAGTTCGGCCGGGTTTAACTATGGCTACACCTTC	CASSLSSAGFNYGYTF
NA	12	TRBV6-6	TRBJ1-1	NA	TGTGCCAGCAGCGACAGCTATCCTGAAGCTTTCTTT	CASSDSYPEAFF
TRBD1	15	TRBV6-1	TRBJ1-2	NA	TGTGCCAGCAGTGAAGGACAGGGTACACCCTATGGCTACACCTTC	CASSEGQGTPYGYTF
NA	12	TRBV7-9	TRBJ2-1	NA	TGTGCCAGCAGGCGGGAATACAATGAGCAGTTCTTC	CASRREYNEQFF
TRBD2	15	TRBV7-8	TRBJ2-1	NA	TGTGCCAGCAGCTTAAGACTAGCGACGGGGAATGAGCAGTTCTTC	CASSLRLATGNEQFF
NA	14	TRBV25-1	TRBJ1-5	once	TGTGCCAGCAGTGAATTTATAAGCGAACAGCCCCAGCATTTT	CASSEFISEQPQHF
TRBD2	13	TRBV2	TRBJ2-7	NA	TGTGCCACCGAGGCGGGAGGACCCTACGAGCAGTACTTC	CATEAGGPYEQYF
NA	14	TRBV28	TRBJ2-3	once	TGTGCCAGCAGTTTGCGGATTCGGGGGGATACGCAGTATTTT	CASSLRIRGDTQYF
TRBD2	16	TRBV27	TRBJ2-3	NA	TGTGCCAGCAGTTTATTAACGGGAGGGCCCGTAGATACGCAGTATTTT	CASSLLTGGPVDTQYF
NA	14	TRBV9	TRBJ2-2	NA	TGTGCCAGCAGGGGGCAGGGAAACACCGGGGAGCTGTTTTTT	CASRGQGNTGELFF
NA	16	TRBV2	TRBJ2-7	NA	TGTGCCAGCAGTGTAGTTGGTCGTGGGAGAGACTACGAGCAGTACTTC	CASSVVGRGRDYEQYF
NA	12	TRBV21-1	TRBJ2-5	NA	TGTGCCAGCCCGGTCCCCGGGGAGACCCAGTACTTC	CASPVPGETQYF
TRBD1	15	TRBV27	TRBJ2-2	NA	TGTGCCAGTTCACCCGGGACAGATAACACCGGGGAGCTGTTTTTT	CASSPGTDNTGELFF
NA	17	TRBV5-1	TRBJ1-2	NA	TGCGCCAGCAGAAGTTTATCGACAGACTGGGGTAACTATGGCTACACCTTC	CASRSLSTDWGNYGYTF
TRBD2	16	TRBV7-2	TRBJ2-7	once	TGTGCCAGCAGCTTAGTTGCAGCGGGAGGCCGCTACGAGCAGTACTTC	CASSLVAAGGRYEQYF
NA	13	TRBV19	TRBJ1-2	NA	TGTGCCAGTAGTTCCGACAGGAGAGGCGGCTACACCTTC	CASSSDRRGGYTF
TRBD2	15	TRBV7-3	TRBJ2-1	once	TGTGCCAGCAGCTTTATGTCTAGCGGGGGGTATGAGCAGTTCTTC	CASSFMSSGGYEQFF
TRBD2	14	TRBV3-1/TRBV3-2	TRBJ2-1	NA	TGTGCCAGCAGCCGAGGACTAGCGGGGGACAATCAGTTCTTC	CASSRGLAGDNQFF
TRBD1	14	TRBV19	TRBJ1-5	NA	TGTGCCAGTAGTTCAGGGGGGAGAGGTCAGCCCCAGCATTTT	CASSSGGRGQPQHF
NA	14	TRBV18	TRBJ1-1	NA	TGTGCCAGCTCACTAAGAGGGGGAAACACTGAAGCTTTCTTT	CASSLRGGNTEAFF
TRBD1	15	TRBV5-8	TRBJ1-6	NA	TGTGCCAGCAGCTCCGGGACAGGGTTAAGTTCACCCCTCCACTTT	CASSSGTGLSSPLHF
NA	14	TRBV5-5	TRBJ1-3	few	TGTGCCAGCAGCGGACAACTCTCTGGAAACACCATATATTTT	CASSGQLSGNTIYF